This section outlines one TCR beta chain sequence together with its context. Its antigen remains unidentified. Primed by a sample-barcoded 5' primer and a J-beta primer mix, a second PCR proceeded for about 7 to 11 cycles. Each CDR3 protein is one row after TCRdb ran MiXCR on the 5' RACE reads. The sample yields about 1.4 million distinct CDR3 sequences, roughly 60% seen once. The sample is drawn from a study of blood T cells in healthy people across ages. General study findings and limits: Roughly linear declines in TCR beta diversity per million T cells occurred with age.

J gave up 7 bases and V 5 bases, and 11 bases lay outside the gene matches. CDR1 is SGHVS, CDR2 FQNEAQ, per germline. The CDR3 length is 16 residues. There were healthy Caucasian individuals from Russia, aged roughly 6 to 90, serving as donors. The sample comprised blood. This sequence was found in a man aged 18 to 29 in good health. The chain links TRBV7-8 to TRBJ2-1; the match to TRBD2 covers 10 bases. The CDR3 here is CASSGLSGRVGNEQFF. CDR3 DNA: TGTGCCAGCAGCGGGTTGAGCGGGAGGGTAGGGAATGAGCAGTTCTTC.